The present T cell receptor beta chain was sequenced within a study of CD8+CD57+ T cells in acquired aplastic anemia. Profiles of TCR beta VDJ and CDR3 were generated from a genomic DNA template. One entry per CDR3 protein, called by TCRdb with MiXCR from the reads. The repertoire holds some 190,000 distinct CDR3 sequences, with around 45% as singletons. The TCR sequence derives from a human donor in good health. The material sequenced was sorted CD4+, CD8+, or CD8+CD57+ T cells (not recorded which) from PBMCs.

CDR3 bases: TGTGCCAGCAGCAAACAGGGGTTTTTTAACTATGGCTACACCTTC. Protein: CASSKQGFFNYGYTF. This chain links TRBV4-2 with TRBJ1-2; TRBD1 matches 7 bases. Looked up from germline, CDR1 is LGHNA and CDR2 is YNFKEQ. With 5 bases clipped from V and 1 base from J, the junction kept 7 bases outside the gene matches. The CDR3 consists of 15 residues.